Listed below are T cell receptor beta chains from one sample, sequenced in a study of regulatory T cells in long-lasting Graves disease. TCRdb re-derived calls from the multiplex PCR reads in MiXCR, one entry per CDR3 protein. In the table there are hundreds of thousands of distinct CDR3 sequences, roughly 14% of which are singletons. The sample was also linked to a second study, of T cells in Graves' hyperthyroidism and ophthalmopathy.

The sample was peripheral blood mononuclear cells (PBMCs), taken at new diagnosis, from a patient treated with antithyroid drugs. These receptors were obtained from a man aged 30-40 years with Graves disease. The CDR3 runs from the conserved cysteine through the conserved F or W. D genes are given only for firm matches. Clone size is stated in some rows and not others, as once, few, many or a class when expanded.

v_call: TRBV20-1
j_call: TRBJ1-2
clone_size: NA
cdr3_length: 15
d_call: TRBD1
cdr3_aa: CSAQKLDRVWVGYTF
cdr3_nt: TGCAGTGCTCAAAAATTGGACAGGGTGTGGGTAGGCTACACCTTC

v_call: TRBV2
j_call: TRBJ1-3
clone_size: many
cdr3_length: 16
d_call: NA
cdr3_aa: CASSSGVWSSGNTIYF
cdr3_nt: TGTGCCAGCAGTTCGGGGGTATGGAGCTCTGGAAACACCATATATTTT

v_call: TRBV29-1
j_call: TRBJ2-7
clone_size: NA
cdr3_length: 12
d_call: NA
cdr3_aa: CSVGVRAYEQYF
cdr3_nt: TGCAGCGTGGGGGTGAGAGCCTACGAGCAGTACTTC

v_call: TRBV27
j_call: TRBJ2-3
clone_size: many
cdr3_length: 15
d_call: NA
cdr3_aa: CASSPQRAGTDTQYF
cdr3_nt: TGTGCCAGCAGCCCTCAGCGGGCGGGCACAGATACGCAGTATTTT

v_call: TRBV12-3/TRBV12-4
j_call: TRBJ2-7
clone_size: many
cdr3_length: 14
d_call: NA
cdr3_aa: CASSFGSGVNEQYF
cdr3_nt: TGTGCCAGCAGTTTCGGATCAGGGGTAAACGAGCAGTACTTC

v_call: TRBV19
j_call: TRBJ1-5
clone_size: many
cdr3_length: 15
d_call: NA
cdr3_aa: CASSIGSRRNQPQHF
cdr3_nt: TGTGCCAGTAGTATAGGGAGCAGGCGCAATCAGCCCCAGCATTTT

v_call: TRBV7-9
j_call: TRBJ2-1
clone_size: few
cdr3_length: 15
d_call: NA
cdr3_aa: CASSFITNIYNEQFF
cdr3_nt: TGTGCCAGCAGCTTTATCACCAACATCTACAATGAGCAGTTCTTC

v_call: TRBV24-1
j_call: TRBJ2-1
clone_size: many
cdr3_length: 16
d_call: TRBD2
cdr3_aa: CATSGLAGVSYNEQFF
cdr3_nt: TGTGCCACCAGTGGGCTAGCGGGAGTCTCCTACAATGAGCAGTTCTTC

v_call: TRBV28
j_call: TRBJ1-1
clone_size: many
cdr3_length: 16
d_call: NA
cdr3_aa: CASSLVQGRGNTEAFF
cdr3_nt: TGTGCCAGCAGTTTGGTGCAGGGTCGAGGGAACACTGAAGCTTTCTTT

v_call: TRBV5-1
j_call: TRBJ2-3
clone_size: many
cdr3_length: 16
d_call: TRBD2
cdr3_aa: CASSLQWREATDTQYF
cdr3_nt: TGCGCCAGCAGCTTACAGTGGCGGGAGGCAACAGATACGCAGTATTTT

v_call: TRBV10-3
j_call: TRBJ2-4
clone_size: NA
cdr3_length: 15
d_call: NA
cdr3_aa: CAISELWGAKNIQYF
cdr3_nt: TGTGCCATCAGTGAGCTGTGGGGAGCCAAAAACATTCAGTACTTC

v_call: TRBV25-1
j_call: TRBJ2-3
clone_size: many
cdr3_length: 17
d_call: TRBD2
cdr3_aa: CASSVPRLAGVEDTQYF
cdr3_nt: TGTGCCAGCAGTGTCCCCCGACTAGCGGGAGTCGAAGATACGCAGTATTTT

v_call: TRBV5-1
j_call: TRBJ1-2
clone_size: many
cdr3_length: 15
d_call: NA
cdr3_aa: CASSLVGGADYGYTF
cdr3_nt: TGCGCCAGCAGCTTGGTAGGCGGCGCCGATTATGGCTACACCTTC

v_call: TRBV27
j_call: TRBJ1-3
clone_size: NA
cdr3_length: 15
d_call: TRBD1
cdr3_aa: CASRRQGRAGNTIYF
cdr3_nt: TGTGCCAGCAGGAGACAGGGAAGAGCTGGAAACACCATATATTTT

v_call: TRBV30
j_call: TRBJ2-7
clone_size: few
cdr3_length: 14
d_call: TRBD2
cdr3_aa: CAWSVSSGSYEQYF
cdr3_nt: TGTGCCTGGAGTGTTTCTAGCGGGAGTTACGAGCAGTACTTC

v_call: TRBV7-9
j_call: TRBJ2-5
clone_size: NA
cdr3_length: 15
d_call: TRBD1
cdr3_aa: CASSLATGRAETQYF
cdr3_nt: TGTGCCAGCAGCCTTGCGACAGGGCGAGCGGAGACCCAGTACTTC

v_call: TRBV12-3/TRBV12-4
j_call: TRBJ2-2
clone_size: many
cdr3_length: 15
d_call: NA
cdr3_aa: CASTPSGYNTGELFF
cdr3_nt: TGTGCCAGCACCCCGAGTGGCTATAACACCGGGGAGCTGTTTTTT

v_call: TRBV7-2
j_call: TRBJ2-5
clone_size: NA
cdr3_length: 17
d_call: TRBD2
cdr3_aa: CASSLAGLAGPGETQYF
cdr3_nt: TGTGCCAGCAGCTTAGCGGGACTAGCGGGACCTGGGGAGACCCAGTACTTC

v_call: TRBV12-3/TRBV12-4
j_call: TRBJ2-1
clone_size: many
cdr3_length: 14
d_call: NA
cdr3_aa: CASSFPTRYNEQFF
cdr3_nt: TGTGCCAGCAGTTTTCCTACCCGCTACAATGAGCAGTTCTTC

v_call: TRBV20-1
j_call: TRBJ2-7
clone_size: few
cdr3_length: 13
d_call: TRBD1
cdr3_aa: CSAIPGGRDEQYF
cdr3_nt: TGCAGTGCTATACCAGGGGGCCGGGACGAGCAGTACTTC

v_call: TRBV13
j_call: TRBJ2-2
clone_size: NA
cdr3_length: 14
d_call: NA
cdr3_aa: CASSGGLHTGELFF
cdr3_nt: TGTGCCAGCAGCGGGGGACTCCATACCGGGGAGCTGTTTTTT

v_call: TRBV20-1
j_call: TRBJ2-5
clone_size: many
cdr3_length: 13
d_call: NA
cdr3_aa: CSAVGPEQETQYF
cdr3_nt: TGCAGTGCTGTTGGACCTGAACAAGAGACCCAGTACTTC